The rows below give T cell receptor beta chains drawn from one sample of a study of regulatory T cells in long-lasting Graves disease. TCRdb processed the multiplex PCR reads anew with MiXCR; each CDR3 protein has one entry. The sample has 550,000 or so distinct CDR3 sequences; around 13% are singletons. These sequences were also reported in another study, on T cells in Graves' hyperthyroidism and ophthalmopathy.

Material: peripheral blood mononuclear cells (PBMCs), obtained at new diagnosis, from a patient treated with antithyroid drugs. The receptors shown here come from a woman in her 30s with Graves disease. CDR3s leave out the opening cysteine and the closing phenylalanine or tryptophan.

J	V	CDR3
TRBJ2-3	TRBV9	ASSVSSSGRSDTQY
TRBJ1-5	TRBV6-1	ASRTEGLQTQPQH
TRBJ2-5	TRBV3-1	ASSQFGGGPLETQY
TRBJ1-4	TRBV19	APREKLF
TRBJ2-2	TRBV5-4	ASSLGEVGELF
TRBJ1-2	TRBV30	AWSVPGGRGYT
TRBJ2-1	TRBV28	ASSLFYWAGLSGNEQF
TRBJ2-7	TRBV28	ASSLLIGKGYEQY
-	TRBV2	ASGPRGGYVPYEQY
TRBJ2-1	TRBV20-1	SASDPGLHFYNEQF
TRBJ1-4	TRBV6-5	ASSYDPHGGYNEKLF
TRBJ2-6	TRBV30	AWSLGVFSAGANVLT
TRBJ1-4	TRBV27	ASSSRGANEKLF
TRBJ2-1	TRBV4-1	ASSQVEGLNNEQF
TRBJ2-2	TRBV19	ASSIEALNTGELF
TRBJ2-1	TRBV2	ASIFSGSLYNEQF
TRBJ2-2	TRBV5-1	ASQVGTGDITGELF
TRBJ1-2	TRBV2	ASGGYGYT
TRBJ1-1	TRBV10-3	AIRPGTGVPEAF
TRBJ1-6	TRBV6-1	ASRRRGGFNSPLH
TRBJ2-2	TRBV19	ASSMSGTTGELF
TRBJ2-2	TRBV28	ASSLGGPMLTGELF
TRBJ1-1	TRBV28	ASSPPEAVNTEAF
TRBJ2-1	TRBV6-2/TRBV6-3	ASTGTSGRNEQF
TRBJ2-3	TRBV12-3/TRBV12-4	ASSLGFGLAGGPIDTQY
TRBJ1-1	TRBV12-3/TRBV12-4	ASSPGTKNTEAF
TRBJ1-1	TRBV7-9	ASSSRTGEDYNTEAF
TRBJ2-7	TRBV2	ASSEGKGPYEQY
TRBJ2-7	TRBV18	ASSPPGAYEQY
TRBJ1-4	TRBV6-1	ASSPVREIVGEKLF
TRBJ2-7	TRBV29-1	SVTLSDRVYEQY
TRBJ2-1	TRBV12-5	ASGLVLGTDGYNEQF
TRBJ2-3	TRBV2	ASSDGTASSTDTQY
TRBJ2-3	TRBV6-5	ASSYSFARDTQY
TRBJ2-1	TRBV11-2	ASRSGQYLSYNEQF
TRBJ2-5	TRBV9	ASSPDAGTGQETQY
TRBJ1-1	TRBV20-1	SARVDRGNTEAF
TRBJ2-5	TRBV12-3/TRBV12-4	ASSLLAGVSQY
TRBJ2-2	TRBV15	ATSRGRGSWDTGELF
TRBJ1-1	TRBV29-1	SVDRADTEAF
TRBJ1-5	TRBV7-2	ASSLVYGNSNQPQH
TRBJ2-2	TRBV28	ASSRLAGLNTGELF